This T cell receptor (beta chain) was profiled in a study of T cell responses to AZD1222 COVID-19 vaccine. In this sample, this clone turned up once. Its antigen is not known. The length of the CDR3 is 13 residues. The germline V gene has CDR1 SGHVS and CDR2 FQNEAQ. V shed 1 base and J shed 4 bases, with 7 bases lying between them. Overall study findings and caveats: Increased Spike-specific TCR breadth and depth were observed after two AZD1222 doses. Dominant at 160-218 and 743-854, vaccine-associated CD4 TCRs also spanned spike. As reported, nearly half of all spike-specific TCRs target variant regions that are unmutated.

Using immunoSEQ multiplex PCR, the repertoire was profiled, and TCRdb retains in-frame clones only, with some absent. The sample comprises roughly 200,000 clones, just over 85% of which are singletons, and approximately 8% rests with the top ten. The sequenced sample was peripheral blood, obtained on day 0 of AZD1222 vaccination. The source of this sequence is an adult in good health. The gene calls are TRBV7-8 and TRBJ1-1; no firm D call. The CDR3, as DNA: TGTGCCAGCAGCTTAGGGAAAACCACTGAAGCTTTCTTT. It encodes CASSLGKTTEAFF. Full variable domain (missing parts from reference TRBV7-8 and TRBJ1-1): GAGVSQSPRYKVAKRGQDVALRCDPISGHVSLFWYQQALGQGPEFLTYFQNEAQLDKSGLPSDRFFAERPEGSVSTLKIQRTQQEDSAVYLCASSLGKTTEAFFGQGTRLTVV.